The clone carrying this T cell receptor beta chain has only a few counts. Its antigen remains unknown. Quantitative barcoded 5'-RACE was used to prepare TCR beta libraries. One entry per CDR3 protein results from TCRdb running MiXCR on the 5' RACE reads. This sample has a few hundred thousand distinct CDR3 sequences, with about a fifth found just once. These data come from a study of CD8 T cells in ankylosing spondylitis. Study-wide results and caveats: Disease-linked clones had a CD8+ phenotype and relatively low frequency in peripheral blood. Ankylosing spondylitis blood appeared to be characterized by a TCR beta motif of about 8 highly homologous variants.

V was pared by 0 bases and J by 6 bases, with 11 bases of the junction left unmatched. Germline lookup yields CDR1 DFQATT and CDR2 SNEGSKA (reference sequence). This CDR3 is 17 amino acids long. This TCR derives from a male donor with ankylosing spondylitis. The V gene is TRBV20-1, the J gene TRBJ2-1; 10 nucleotides match TRBD2. The sample consisted of blood, either unsorted or a sorted T cell fraction (not recorded which). The CDR3 nucleotides are TGCAGTGCTAGAGATGGGAGAGGACTAGCGGAAGGCAATGAGCAGTTCTTC. Its translation is CSARDGRGLAEGNEQFF.